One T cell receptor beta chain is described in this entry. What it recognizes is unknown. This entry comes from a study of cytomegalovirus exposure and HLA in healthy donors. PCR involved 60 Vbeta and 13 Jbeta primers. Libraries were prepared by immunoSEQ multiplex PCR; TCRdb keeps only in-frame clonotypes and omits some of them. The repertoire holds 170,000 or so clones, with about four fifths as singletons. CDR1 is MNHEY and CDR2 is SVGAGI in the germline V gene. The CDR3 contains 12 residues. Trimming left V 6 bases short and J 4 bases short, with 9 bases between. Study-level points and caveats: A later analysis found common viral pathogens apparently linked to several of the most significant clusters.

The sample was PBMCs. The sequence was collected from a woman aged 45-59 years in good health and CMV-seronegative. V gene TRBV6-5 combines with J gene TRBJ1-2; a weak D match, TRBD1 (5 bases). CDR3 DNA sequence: TGTGCCAGCAGCGACAGTATCTATGGCTACACCTTC. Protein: CASSDSIYGYTF.